These T cell receptor beta chains were read from a single sample in a study of naive and memory T cell subsets. MiXCR, run by TCRdb on the UMI-ligation and nested PCR reads, gives a single entry per CDR3 protein. In the table there are around 140,000 distinct CDR3 sequences, approximately 21% of which are singletons. The specimen was naive CD8+ T cells from blood. These receptors were taken from a human donor in good health. Both conserved end residues are part of each CDR3. The order of the fields is D gene, V gene, J gene, clone size, CDR3 protein, CDR3 DNA. A D gene is named only where the DNA matches it firmly. Only part of the rows carry a size: once, few, many, or a class if the clone is expanded.

.,TRBV19,TRBJ1-5,few,CASSFSGAWQPQHF,TGTGCCAGTTCTTTTTCGGGGGCCTGGCAGCCCCAGCATTTT
TRBD1,TRBV29-1,TRBJ2-5,.,CSVSGQEETQYF,TGCAGCGTATCGGGACAGGAAGAGACCCAGTACTTC
.,TRBV7-8,TRBJ2-7,few,CASSAPGYHEQYF,TGTGCCAGCAGCGCGCCAGGGTACCACGAGCAGTACTTC
.,TRBV29-1,TRBJ1-1,.,CSVEGYNTEAFF,TGCAGCGTTGAGGGATATAACACTGAAGCTTTCTTT
TRBD2,TRBV12-5,TRBJ2-1,many,CASGFPGLVGNEQFF,TGTGCTAGTGGTTTCCCGGGACTAGTGGGGAATGAGCAGTTCTTC
.,TRBV28,TRBJ1-5,.,CASSPPGEPSFLGSNQPQHF,TGTGCCAGCAGCCCTCCCGGCGAACCAAGTTTTCTGGGTTCAAATCAGCCCCAGCATTTT
.,TRBV14,TRBJ2-2,few,CASSQLTGAGTGELFF,TGTGCCAGCAGCCAGCTCACGGGGGCGGGCACCGGGGAGCTGTTTTTT
TRBD2,TRBV7-2,TRBJ2-1,many,CASSLRTSGDAYNEQFF,TGTGCCAGCAGCTTACGTACTAGCGGGGATGCCTACAATGAGCAGTTCTTC
TRBD2,TRBV7-2,TRBJ2-2,.,CASSSWTSGDTGELFF,TGTGCCAGCAGCTCGTGGACTAGCGGGGACACCGGGGAGCTGTTTTTT
.,TRBV5-4,TRBJ1-1,.,CASSLEGGPEAFF,TGTGCCAGCAGCTTGGAGGGAGGACCTGAAGCTTTCTTT
.,TRBV29-1,TRBJ2-7,few,CSVEDPGLSSYEQYF,TGCAGCGTTGAAGATCCGGGACTGAGCTCCTACGAGCAGTACTTC
.,TRBV4-1,TRBJ1-1,few,CASSHLRGDTEAFF,TGCGCCAGCAGCCACCTGAGAGGGGACACTGAAGCTTTCTTT
.,TRBV12-3/TRBV12-4,TRBJ2-5,few,CASSGRHLQETQYF,TGTGCCAGCAGTGGACGACATCTCCAAGAGACCCAGTACTTC
.,TRBV6-2/TRBV6-3,TRBJ2-2,.,CASLWRGGISTGELFF,TGTGCCAGTCTTTGGCGGGGCGGCATATCGACCGGGGAGCTGTTTTTT
TRBD1,TRBV4-1,TRBJ2-7,.,CASSQDPTTGDEQYF,TGCGCCAGCAGCCAAGACCCGACGACAGGGGACGAGCAGTACTTC
TRBD1,TRBV12-3/TRBV12-4,TRBJ2-7,.,CASSLGGQGGSYEQYF,TGTGCCAGCAGTTTAGGGGGACAGGGGGGATCCTACGAGCAGTACTTC
.,TRBV27,TRBJ2-3,.,CASSYQDSSDTQYF,TGTGCCAGCAGTTATCAAGACTCATCAGATACGCAGTATTTT
TRBD2,TRBV4-3,TRBJ2-1,.,CASSPEYSGAYNEQFF,TGCGCCAGCAGCCCGGAGTACAGCGGGGCCTACAATGAGCAGTTCTTC
.,TRBV28,TRBJ1-3,.,CATAAFLGSSGNTIYF,TGTGCCACCGCTGCTTTTTTAGGCTCCTCTGGAAACACCATATATTTT
.,TRBV27,TRBJ1-1,.,CASSLFGRGKTEAFF,TGTGCCAGCAGTTTATTTGGTCGGGGGAAGACTGAAGCTTTCTTT
TRBD1,TRBV5-1,TRBJ2-7,.,CASSGGQDPYEQYF,TGCGCCAGCAGCGGCGGACAGGACCCCTACGAGCAGTACTTC
.,TRBV2,TRBJ2-4,.,CASSGHGGSSYIQYF,TGTGCCAGCAGTGGGCATGGGGGCTCATCGTACATTCAGTACTTC
.,TRBV27,TRBJ1-4,.,CASSLAFAEKLFF,TGTGCCAGCAGTTTAGCGTTTGCTGAAAAACTGTTTTTT
.,TRBV7-8,TRBJ2-3,many,CASLETELRDTQYF,TGTGCCAGCCTCGAGACCGAGCTTAGGGATACGCAGTATTTT
.,TRBV28,TRBJ1-1,.,CASSLWGEGSLNTEAFF,TGTGCCAGCAGCCTCTGGGGGGAGGGGTCTTTGAACACTGAAGCTTTCTTT
TRBD2,TRBV29-1,TRBJ2-1,few,CSVDGGSLGYNEQFF,TGCAGCGTTGACGGGGGGAGTCTTGGGTACAATGAGCAGTTCTTC
TRBD2,TRBV6-2/TRBV6-3,TRBJ2-7,.,CASSTSGLAGEVYEQYF,TGTGCCAGCTCCACGTCCGGACTAGCGGGAGAGGTCTACGAGCAGTACTTC
.,TRBV10-3,TRBJ2-3,few,CAISESLSTDTQYF,TGTGCCATCAGTGAGTCGTTGAGCACAGATACGCAGTATTTT
.,TRBV19,TRBJ2-7,few,CASSDPVDEQYF,TGTGCCAGTAGCGACCCGGTTGACGAGCAGTACTTC
.,TRBV9,TRBJ2-7,.,CANSPAGGNFYEQYF,TGTGCCAACAGCCCAGCGGGCGGGAACTTCTACGAGCAGTACTTC
.,TRBV7-9,TRBJ2-6,few,CASSLEGQIISSGANVLTF,TGTGCCAGCAGCTTAGAGGGACAAATAATCAGCTCTGGGGCCAACGTCCTGACTTTC
TRBD1,TRBV28,TRBJ1-5,.,CASSPGTGDNQPQHF,TGTGCCAGCAGTCCCGGGACAGGGGACAATCAGCCCCAGCATTTT
.,TRBV6-2/TRBV6-3,TRBJ2-2,few,CAGLGPNTGELFF,TGTGCCGGCCTAGGCCCGAACACCGGGGAGCTGTTTTTT
.,TRBV6-5,TRBJ2-1,.,CASSYRANEQFF,TGTGCCAGCAGTTACCGAGCCAATGAGCAGTTCTTC
.,TRBV6-5,TRBJ2-1,.,CASSYGGGYNEQFF,TGTGCCAGCAGTTATGGGGGCGGCTACAATGAGCAGTTCTTC
TRBD2,TRBV5-1,TRBJ2-7,few,CASASGLASPFSYEQYF,TGCGCCAGCGCCTCGGGACTAGCCTCCCCTTTCTCCTACGAGCAGTACTTC
.,TRBV6-2/TRBV6-3,TRBJ1-1,few,CASTPGTEAFF,TGTGCCAGCACCCCCGGGACTGAAGCTTTCTTT
.,TRBV12-3/TRBV12-4,TRBJ2-7,.,CASSPGLNEQYF,TGTGCCAGCAGTCCTGGGTTGAACGAGCAGTACTTC
.,TRBV4-1,TRBJ2-7,few,CASRPEGIYEQYF,TGCGCCAGCAGGCCTGAGGGAATCTACGAGCAGTACTTC
TRBD1,TRBV6-5,TRBJ2-5,.,CASSYSMDRDQETQYF,TGTGCCAGCAGTTACTCGATGGACAGGGACCAAGAGACCCAGTACTTC
.,TRBV6-1,TRBJ2-2,many,CASSDGSGELFF,TGTGCCAGCAGTGACGGATCCGGGGAGCTGTTTTTT
TRBD2,TRBV27,TRBJ2-1,.,CASSSLAGTGNEQFF,TGTGCCAGCAGTTCCCTAGCGGGGACGGGCAATGAGCAGTTCTTC
TRBD2,TRBV4-1,TRBJ2-7,.,CASSQGRGLAGNEQYF,TGCGCCAGCAGCCAAGGACGGGGACTAGCGGGAAACGAGCAGTACTTC
.,TRBV19,TRBJ2-3,.,CASRMTNSDTQYF,TGTGCCAGTAGGATGACTAATTCAGATACGCAGTATTTT
TRBD1,TRBV28,TRBJ2-1,.,CASRKTGANYNEQFF,TGTGCCAGCAGAAAAACAGGGGCCAACTACAATGAGCAGTTCTTC
.,TRBV15,TRBJ2-1,.,CATSRDSAWSSYNEQFF,TGTGCCACCAGCAGAGATTCAGCCTGGAGCTCCTACAATGAGCAGTTCTTC
.,TRBV20-1,TRBJ1-2,few,CSAVQSMYNYGYTF,TGCAGTGCCGTCCAGAGTATGTATAACTATGGCTACACCTTC
.,TRBV12-3/TRBV12-4,TRBJ2-7,few,CASSVLPYEQYF,TGTGCCAGCAGTGTGTTACCCTACGAGCAGTACTTC
.,TRBV12-3/TRBV12-4,TRBJ2-7,once,CASSYSGEDYEQYF,TGTGCCAGCAGTTATTCCGGGGAAGACTACGAGCAGTACTTC
.,TRBV7-9,TRBJ1-4,.,CASSGQTELFF,TGTGCCAGCAGCGGACAGACAGAACTGTTTTTT
.,TRBV5-1,TRBJ2-7,few,CASSSDGGIAYEQYF,TGCGCCAGCAGCTCGGACGGCGGGATAGCCTACGAGCAGTACTTC
.,TRBV28,TRBJ2-1,few,CASSSPGAPNSYNEQFF,TGTGCCAGCAGCTCCCCGGGGGCCCCGAATTCTTACAATGAGCAGTTCTTC
.,TRBV4-1,TRBJ2-1,.,CASSQGAGFYNEQFF,TGCGCCAGCAGCCAAGGGGCGGGCTTCTACAATGAGCAGTTCTTC
.,TRBV21-1,TRBJ2-7,.,CAMSGSNYEQYF,TGTGCCATGAGCGGATCCAACTACGAGCAGTACTTC
TRBD2,TRBV11-2,TRBJ2-1,.,CASSLLAVFYNEQFF,TGTGCCAGCAGCTTACTAGCGGTCTTCTACAATGAGCAGTTCTTC
TRBD2,TRBV4-2,TRBJ2-3,few,CASSQDLAADTDTQYF,TGTGCCAGCAGCCAAGATCTAGCGGCAGACACAGATACGCAGTATTTT
TRBD1,TRBV6-2/TRBV6-3,TRBJ2-1,.,CASSPFDRGTPLSYNEQFF,TGTGCCAGCAGTCCCTTCGACAGGGGGACTCCGTTGTCCTACAATGAGCAGTTCTTC